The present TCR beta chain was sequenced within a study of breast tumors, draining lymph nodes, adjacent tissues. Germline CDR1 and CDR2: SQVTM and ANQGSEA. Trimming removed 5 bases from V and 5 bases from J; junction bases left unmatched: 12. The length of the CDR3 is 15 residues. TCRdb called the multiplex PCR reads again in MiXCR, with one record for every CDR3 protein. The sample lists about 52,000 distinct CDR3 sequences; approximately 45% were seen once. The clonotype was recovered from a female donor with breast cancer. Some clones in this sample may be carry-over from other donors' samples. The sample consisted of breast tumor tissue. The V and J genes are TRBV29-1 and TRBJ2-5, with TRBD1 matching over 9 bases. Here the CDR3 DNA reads TGCAGCGTTTGGGACAGGGTGGACACCGGGGAGACCCAGTACTTC. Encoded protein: CSVWDRVDTGETQYF.